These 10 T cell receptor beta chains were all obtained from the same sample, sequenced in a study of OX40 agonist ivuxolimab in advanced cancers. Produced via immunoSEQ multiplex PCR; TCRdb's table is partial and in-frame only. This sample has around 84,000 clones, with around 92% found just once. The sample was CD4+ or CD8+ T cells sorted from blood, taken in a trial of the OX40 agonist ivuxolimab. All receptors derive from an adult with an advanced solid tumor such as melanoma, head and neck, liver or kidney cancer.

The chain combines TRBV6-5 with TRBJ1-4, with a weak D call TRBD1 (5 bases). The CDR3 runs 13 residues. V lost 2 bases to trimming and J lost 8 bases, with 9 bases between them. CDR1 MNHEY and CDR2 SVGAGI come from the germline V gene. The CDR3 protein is CASSYDRGEKLFF. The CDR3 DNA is TGTGCCAGCAGTTACGACAGAGGGGAAAAACTGTTTTTT.

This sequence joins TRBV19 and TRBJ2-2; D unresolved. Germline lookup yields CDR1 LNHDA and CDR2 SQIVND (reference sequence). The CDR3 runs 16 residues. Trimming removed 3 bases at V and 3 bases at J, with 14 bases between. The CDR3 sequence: CASSMRLNIYTGELFF. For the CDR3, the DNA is TGTGCCAGTAGTATGAGGCTGAATATTTACACCGGGGAGCTGTTTTTT.

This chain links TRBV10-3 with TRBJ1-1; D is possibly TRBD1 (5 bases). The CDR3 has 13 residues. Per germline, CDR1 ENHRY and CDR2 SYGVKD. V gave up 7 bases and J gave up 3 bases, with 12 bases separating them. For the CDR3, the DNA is TGTGCCATCATGGGGGGAGGGTACACTGAAGCTTTCTTT. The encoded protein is CAIMGGGYTEAFF.

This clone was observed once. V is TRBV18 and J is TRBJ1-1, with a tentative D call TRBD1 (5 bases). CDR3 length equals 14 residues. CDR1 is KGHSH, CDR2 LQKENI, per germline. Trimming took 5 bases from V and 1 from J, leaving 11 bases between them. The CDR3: CASSSVGPNTEAFF. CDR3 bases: TGTGCCAGCTCATCAGTGGGACCGAACACTGAAGCTTTCTTT.

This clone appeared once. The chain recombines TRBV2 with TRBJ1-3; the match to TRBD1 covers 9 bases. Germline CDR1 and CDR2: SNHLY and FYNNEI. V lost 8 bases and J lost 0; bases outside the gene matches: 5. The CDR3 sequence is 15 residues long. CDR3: CASEGQGVSGNTIYF. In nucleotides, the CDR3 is TGTGCCAGCGAGGGACAGGGAGTCTCTGGAAACACCATATATTTT.

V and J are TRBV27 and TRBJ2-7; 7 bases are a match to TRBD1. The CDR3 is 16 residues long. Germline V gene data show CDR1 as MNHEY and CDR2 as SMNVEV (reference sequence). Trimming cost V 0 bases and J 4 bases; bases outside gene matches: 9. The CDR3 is CASSLSRPRQGYEQYF. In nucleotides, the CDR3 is TGTGCCAGCAGTTTATCCAGACCCCGACAGGGATACGAGCAGTACTTC.

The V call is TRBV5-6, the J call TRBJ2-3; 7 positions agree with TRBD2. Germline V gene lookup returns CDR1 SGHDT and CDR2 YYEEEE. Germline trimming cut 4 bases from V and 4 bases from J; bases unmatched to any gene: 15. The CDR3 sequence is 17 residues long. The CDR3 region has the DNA TGTGCCAGCAGCCACCCTCGCGGCGGGAGTATCGCAGATACGCAGTATTTT. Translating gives CASSHPRGGSIADTQYF.

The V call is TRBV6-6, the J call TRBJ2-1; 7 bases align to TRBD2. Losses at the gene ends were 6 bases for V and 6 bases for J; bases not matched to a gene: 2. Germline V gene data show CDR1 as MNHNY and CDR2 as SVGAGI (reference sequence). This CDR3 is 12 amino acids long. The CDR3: CASRSGGNEQFF. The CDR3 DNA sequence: TGTGCCAGCAGGTCGGGGGGCAATGAGCAGTTCTTC.

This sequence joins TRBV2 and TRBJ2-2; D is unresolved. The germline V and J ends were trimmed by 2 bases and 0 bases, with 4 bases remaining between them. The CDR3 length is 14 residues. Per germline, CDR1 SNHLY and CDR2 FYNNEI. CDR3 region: CASSEIANTGELFF. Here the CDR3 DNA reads TGTGCCAGCAGTGAAATTGCGAACACCGGGGAGCTGTTTTTT.

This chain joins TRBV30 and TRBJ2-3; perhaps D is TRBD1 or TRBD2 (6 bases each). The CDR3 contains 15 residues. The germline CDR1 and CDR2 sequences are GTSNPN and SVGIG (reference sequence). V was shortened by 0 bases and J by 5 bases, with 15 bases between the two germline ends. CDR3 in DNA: TGTGCCTGGAGTGTACTGGGGGGACAAGGAGATACGCAGTATTTT. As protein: CAWSVLGGQGDTQYF.